These 27 T cell receptor beta chains share one sample of origin, sequenced in a study of cytomegalovirus exposure and HLA in healthy donors. Only in-frame clones appear in the TCRdb table, and some are missing; sequencing was by immunoSEQ multiplex PCR. The sample carries approximately 110,000 clones, around 83% recorded once. Sequencing was performed on PBMCs. These receptors were taken from a woman between 18 and 29 years old in good health and CMV-seropositive.

This rearrangement joins TRBV6-1 to TRBJ1-5, with TRBD1 matching over 7 bases. This CDR3 is 14 amino acids long. V was pared by 8 bases and J by 2 bases, with 6 bases of the junction left unmatched. CDR1 and CDR2 from the germline V gene are MNHNS and SASEGT. The CDR3 DNA follows: TGTGCCAGCGACAGGGATAACGGCAATCAGCCCCAGCATTTT. Translation: CASDRDNGNQPQHF.

V usage is TRBV18 and J usage is TRBJ2-7; 7 bases are shared with TRBD2. This CDR3 region has 17 residues. Germline CDR1 KGHSH, CDR2 LQKENI. V was pared by 3 bases and J by 3 bases, with 14 bases of the junction left unmatched. The CDR3 protein is CASSPTEGAGRRYEQYF. In nucleotides, the CDR3 is TGTGCCAGCTCACCGACAGAGGGAGCGGGGCGTCGCTACGAGCAGTACTTC.

The chain is built from TRBV6-5 and TRBJ1-1; possible D gene TRBD1, 6 bases. Trimming stripped 8 bases from V and 6 bases from J, with 19 bases between. CDR1 MNHEY and CDR2 SVGAGI come from the germline V gene. The CDR3 sequence is 14 residues long. CDR3 nucleotide sequence: TGTGCCAGCGGAGCCGGGGGGCTAAATTCTGAAGCTTTCTTT. Residues: CASGAGGLNSEAFF.

The V and J genes are TRBV6-4 and TRBJ2-1; the D gene is possibly TRBD2 (6 bases). Germline V lookup: CDR1 MRHNA, CDR2 SNTAGT. The length of the CDR3 is 13 residues. Trimming stripped 0 bases from V and 12 bases from J, with 12 bases between. The CDR3 spells CASSDSNGGGQFF. CDR3 DNA sequence: TGTGCCAGCAGTGACTCAAACGGGGGTGGGCAGTTCTTC.

This clone was seen once. The V gene is TRBV7-8, the J gene TRBJ1-1, with D possibly being TRBD1 (5 bases). The germline V and J ends were trimmed by 4 bases and 1 base, with 10 bases remaining between them. This CDR3 has 14 residues. CDR1 is SGHVS, CDR2 FQNEAQ, per germline. The CDR3 here is CASSYGHSNTEAFF. The CDR3, as DNA: TGTGCCAGCAGCTATGGACATTCGAACACTGAAGCTTTCTTT.

This clone is a singleton in its sample. V and J are TRBV5-1 and TRBJ2-5; D may be TRBD2 (6 bases). Germline assignment: CDR1 SGHRS and CDR2 YFSETQ. This CDR3 spans 14 amino acids. V dropped 2 bases and J dropped 1 base, with 9 bases sitting between them. DNA for the CDR3: TGCGCCAGCAGCTTTGCGGGGATCCAAGAGACCCAGTACTTC. This encodes CASSFAGIQETQYF.

The chain carries TRBV28 and TRBJ2-2, with a tentative D call TRBD2 (6 bases). This CDR3 is 12 amino acids long. The germline gives CDR1 MDHEN, CDR2 SYDVKM. Trimming took off 10 bases at V and 5 bases at J, with 11 bases between the two ends. CDR3 bases: TGTGCCATTACTGGGAGGACCGGGGAGCTGTTTTTT. This codes for CAITGRTGELFF. Based on the CDR3 plus reference TRBV28 and TRBJ2-2, the full variable domain is DVKVTQSSRYLVKRTGEKVFLECVQDMDHENMFWYRQDPGLGLRLIYFSYDVKMKEKGDIPEGYSVSREKKERFSLILESASTNQTSMYLCAITGRTGELFFGEGSRLTVL.

The rearrangement links TRBV2 to TRBJ1-1, with D perhaps TRBD1 (6 bases). The V end was cut by 4 bases, the J end by 1 base, with 7 bases between. CDR1 and CDR2 (germline): SNHLY, FYNNEI. The CDR3 sequence is 13 residues long. CDR3 amino acids: CASSGGPNTEAFF. Written as DNA, the CDR3 is TGTGCCAGCAGTGGGGGGCCGAACACTGAAGCTTTCTTT.

The gene calls are TRBV28 and TRBJ1-3; D may be TRBD1 (5 bases). V was clipped by 6 bases and J by 3 bases, with 12 bases between them. The CDR3 is 14 amino acids. Per germline, CDR1 MDHEN and CDR2 SYDVKM. CDR3 sequence: CASRGEGFGNTIYF. The CDR3 DNA sequence: TGTGCCAGCAGGGGGGAGGGGTTTGGAAACACCATATATTTT.

This chain uses TRBV25-1 with TRBJ1-2; D may be TRBD1 (5 bases). This CDR3 has 16 amino acids. From germline, CDR1 is MGHDK and CDR2 SYGVNS. The V end lost 3 bases, the J end lost 4 bases, and 18 bases lay between the germline ends. The CDR3 DNA reads as TGTGCCAGCAGTGACACCCGACAGAGCGCAATCTATGGCTACACCTTC. This sequence encodes CASSDTRQSAIYGYTF.

This clone was seen just once. The V call is TRBV11-3, the J call TRBJ2-7; 8 bases line up with TRBD2. V was pared by 2 bases and J by 1 base, with 10 bases of the junction left unmatched. CDR3 size: 17 residues. Germline V gene lookup returns CDR1 SGHNT and CDR2 YENEEA. Here the CDR3 reads CASSLRGGVAGSYEQYF. In DNA form, the CDR3 reads TGTGCCAGCAGCTTACGTGGGGGAGTAGCGGGATCCTACGAGCAGTACTTC.

This chain links TRBV19 with TRBJ2-1, with D hard to call. Per the germline V gene, CDR1 is LNHDA and CDR2 is SQIVND (reference sequence). The V end lost 11 bases, the J end lost 4 bases, and 18 bases lay between the germline ends. There are 14 residues in the CDR3. In DNA form, the CDR3 reads TGTGCCTCAGAGCCTAGTTTCGGTTACAATGAGCAGTTCTTC. Amino acids: CASEPSFGYNEQFF.

The chain carries TRBV27 and TRBJ1-6; TRBD1 aligns across 7 bases. With V trimmed by 7 bases and J by 9 bases, 15 bases remained unmatched. CDR1 and CDR2 from the germline V gene are MNHEY and SMNVEV (reference sequence). This CDR3 has 16 residues. Here the CDR3 reads CASTHRTGALGSPLHF. The CDR3, as DNA: TGTGCCAGCACCCACCGGACAGGCGCACTGGGTTCACCCCTCCACTTT.

The DNA for the CDR3 is TGTGCCAGCAGCGCCAGCGGGGACCGCTACAATGAGCAGTTCTTC. Amino acids: CASSASGDRYNEQFF. This rearrangement joins TRBV9 to TRBJ2-1; 7 bases agree with TRBD2. The J segment lost 3 bases and the V segment lost 3 bases, leaving 6 bases of the junction unmatched. Germline V lookup: CDR1 SGDLS, CDR2 YYNGEE. The CDR3 runs 15 residues.

The chain joins TRBV9 to TRBJ2-2, with D possibly matching TRBD2 (6 bases). The ends were cut back, 4 bases at V and 7 bases at J, with 17 bases in the middle. Germline CDR1 SGDLS, CDR2 YYNGEE. The CDR3 contains 15 residues. CDR3: CASSITGVSNGELFF. In nucleotides, the CDR3 is TGTGCCAGCAGCATAACGGGAGTATCTAACGGGGAGCTGTTTTTT.

The rearrangement links TRBV18 to TRBJ2-1; 10 bases agree with TRBD2. V shed 0 bases, J shed 0 bases, and the junction held 8 bases outside the gene matches. CDR1 and CDR2 from the germline V gene are KGHSH and LQKENI. CDR3 length: 19 amino acids. The CDR3 is CASSPPRAGGTSSYNEQFF. CDR3 DNA: TGTGCCAGCTCACCACCGAGAGCGGGAGGGACAAGCTCCTACAATGAGCAGTTCTTC.

The chain is built from TRBV7-9 and TRBJ2-1; tentative D call: TRBD1 (5 bases). The CDR3 has 17 residues. The germline V gene has CDR1 SEHNR and CDR2 FQNEAQ (reference sequence). Trimming left V 3 bases short and J 2 bases short, with 17 bases between. CDR3 bases: TGTGCCAGCAGCTTTCCCAAGGGCAGGGCAACCTACAATGAGCAGTTCTTC. Amino acid sequence: CASSFPKGRATYNEQFF.

The chain combines TRBV9 with TRBJ1-3; D unclear. V lost 7 bases to trimming and J lost 5 bases, with 13 bases between them. Germline CDR1 SGDLS, CDR2 YYNGEE. The CDR3 totals 13 residues. In DNA, the CDR3 is TGTGCCAGCTCGGAGGTAGGGAGAAACACCATATATTTT. Protein product: CASSEVGRNTIYF. Full variable domain (outside the CDR3, taken from reference TRBV9 and TRBJ1-3): DSGVTQTPKHLITATGQRVTLRCSPRSGDLSVYWYQQSLDQGLQFLIQYYNGEERAKGNILERFSAQQFPDLHSELNLSSLELGDSALYFCASSEVGRNTIYFGEGSWLTVV.

The V call is TRBV27, the J call TRBJ1-5; TRBD1 matches 10 bases. CDR3 length: 15 amino acids. Germline CDR1 reads MNHEY; CDR2 reads SMNVEV (reference sequence). Unmatched junction bases numbered 7, after V lost 5 bases and J lost 6 bases. CDR3: CASSTTGGISQPQHF. CDR3 DNA: TGTGCCAGCAGTACGACAGGGGGCATCTCTCAGCCCCAGCATTTT.

There are a few counts of this clone. This chain connects TRBV15 to TRBJ2-7; D unclear. V lost 0 bases and J lost 0, with 9 bases in between. Germline CDR1 reads LNHNV; CDR2 reads YYDKDF (reference sequence). This CDR3 region has 15 residues. The CDR3 DNA reads as TGTGCCACCAGCAGAGAACAGTCGGCCTCCTACGAGCAGTACTTC. It is translated as CATSREQSASYEQYF.

V and J are TRBV2 and TRBJ2-5; 8 positions match TRBD2. V shed 6 bases and J 4 bases; nucleotides not matched to a gene: 7. Germline V gene data show CDR1 as SNHLY and CDR2 as FYNNEI. The CDR3 runs to 14 residues. The CDR3 coding sequence is TGTGCCAGCAGGGTGGCTGCGGGAGGAGAGACCCAGTACTTC. This translates into CASRVAAGGETQYF.

The DNA of the CDR3 is TGTGCCAGCAGTGAAGTTTCCGCGTACGAGCAGTACTTC. This sequence encodes CASSEVSAYEQYF. The chain carries TRBV6-1 and TRBJ2-7; no clear D gene. V dropped 1 base and J dropped 4 bases, with 8 bases sitting between them. The CDR3 consists of 13 residues. Germline assignment: CDR1 MNHNS and CDR2 SASEGT.

The V call is TRBV12-5, the J call TRBJ2-2; D ambiguous. This CDR3 spans 15 amino acids. V lost 5 bases and J 3 bases, leaving 13 bases between the germline ends. Germline-derived CDR1 and CDR2 are LGHNT and FRNRAP. This chain's CDR3 is CASGRGRFDTGELFF. The DNA for the CDR3 is TGTGCTAGTGGTCGAGGCCGTTTTGACACCGGGGAGCTGTTTTTT. Complete variable domain (other parts from reference TRBV12-5 and TRBJ2-2): DARVTQTPRHKVTEMGQEVTMRCQPILGHNTVFWYRQTMMQGLELLAYFRNRAPLDDSGMPKDRFSAEMPDATLATLKIQPSEPRDSAVYFCASGRGRFDTGELFFGEGSRLTVL.

J is TRBJ1-1 and V is TRBV2; 8 bases agree with TRBD1. The CDR3 consists of 13 residues. Germline values: CDR1 SNHLY, CDR2 FYNNEI. V was clipped by 8 bases and J by 6 bases; unmatched bases: 8. The CDR3 region has the DNA TGTGCCAGCCAGGGACAGGTGGGCCCTGAAGCTTTCTTT. Translating it yields CASQGQVGPEAFF.

The chain recombines TRBV7-8 with TRBJ2-1; 8 bases match TRBD2. Germline trimming cut 5 bases from V and 8 bases from J; bases unmatched to any gene: 17. The germline V gene has CDR1 SGHVS and CDR2 FQNEAQ. The CDR3 consists of 17 residues. The CDR3 protein is CASSLGAPGTREYEQFF. The CDR3 nucleotides are TGTGCCAGCAGCCTAGGGGCCCCCGGGACTAGAGAGTATGAGCAGTTCTTC. Using reference TRBV7-8 and TRBJ2-1 for the parts outside the CDR3, the full variable domain is GAGVSQSPRYKVAKRGQDVALRCDPISGHVSLFWYQQALGQGPEFLTYFQNEAQLDKSGLPSDRFFAERPEGSVSTLKIQRTQQEDSAVYLCASSLGAPGTREYEQFFGPGTRLTVL.

This chain joins TRBV23-1 and TRBJ2-1, with TRBD2 matching 8 bases. TRBV23-1 is assigned to the ORF class and has an uncertain function. With V trimmed by 2 bases and J by 7 bases, 16 bases remained unmatched. CDR3 length: 18 residues. The CDR3 region is CASSQTQVRRGAGNEQFF. In DNA form, the CDR3 reads TGCGCCAGCAGTCAAACCCAGGTTCGGCGGGGGGCGGGGAATGAGCAGTTCTTC.

This chain connects TRBV5-1 to TRBJ2-3; 7 bases line up with TRBD2. Trimming at V came to 2 bases and at J to 6 bases, leaving 9 bases not matched to a gene. Germline V gene sequence: CDR1 SGHRS, CDR2 YFSETQ. This CDR3 has 15 residues. For the CDR3, the DNA is TGCGCCAGCAGCTTATCTGCGGGAGCGTCTGATACGCAGTATTTT. Its translation: CASSLSAGASDTQYF.